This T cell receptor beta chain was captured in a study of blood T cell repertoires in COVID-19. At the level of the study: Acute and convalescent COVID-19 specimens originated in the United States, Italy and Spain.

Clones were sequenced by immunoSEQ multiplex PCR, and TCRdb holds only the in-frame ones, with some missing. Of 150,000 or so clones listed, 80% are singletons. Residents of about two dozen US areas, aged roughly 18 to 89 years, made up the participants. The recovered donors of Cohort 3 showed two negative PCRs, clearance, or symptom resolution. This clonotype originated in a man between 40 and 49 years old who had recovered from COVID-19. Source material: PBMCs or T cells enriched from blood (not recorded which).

The CDR3 reads CASKDREGDYGYTF. In DNA, the CDR3 is TGTGCCAGCAAGGACAGGGAAGGAGACTATGGCTACACCTTC. This chain connects TRBV2 to TRBJ1-2; 8 nucleotides align to TRBD1. V was pared by 7 bases and J by 3 bases, with 7 bases of the junction left unmatched. The CDR3 runs to 14 residues. CDR1 is SNHLY, CDR2 FYNNEI, per germline.